The next 23 T cell receptor beta chains were all read from a single sample in a study of shared clonotypes between healthy human individuals. Sequencing used immunoSEQ multiplex PCR; TCRdb keeps in-frame clones, though not all of them. Of a few hundred thousand clones listed, 80% to 90% are singletons. Material: memory CD8+ T cells sorted from blood. As to subset: CD45RO+ cells pooled with CCR7-negative TemRA cells. The receptor set was obtained from a man aged 18-30 years in good health.

The CDR3 DNA reads as TGTGCCAGCAGTTTAGGGGCTTTTAACACCGGGGAGCTGTTTTTT. Translation: CASSLGAFNTGELFF. The chain couples TRBV28 to TRBJ2-2; D might be TRBD1 (5 bases). V was pared by 2 bases and J by 2 bases, with 9 bases between. CDR1 and CDR2 from the germline V gene are MDHEN and SYDVKM. The CDR3 contains 15 residues.

The chain employs TRBV30 and TRBJ1-6; the D is unclear. Germline-derived CDR1 and CDR2 are GTSNPN and SVGIG (reference sequence). V was shortened by 5 bases and J by 5 bases, with 19 bases between the two germline ends. The CDR3 is made up of 16 amino acids. DNA of the CDR3: TGTGCCTGGGACCAAACGGGGTTTCTGCATAATTCACCCCTCCACTTT. As protein: CAWDQTGFLHNSPLHF.

This clone was detected a few times. The sample holds other DNA sequences that translate to the same CDR3. The V and J genes are TRBV27 and TRBJ2-7; D perhaps matches TRBD1 (5 bases). The CDR3 is 13 amino acids. V lost 5 bases and J 3 bases, leaving 11 bases between the germline ends. Germline assignment: CDR1 MNHEY and CDR2 SMNVEV (reference sequence). The CDR3 nucleotides read TGTGCCAGCAGTCTGCAGGGTAACTACGAGCAGTACTTC. Translation: CASSLQGNYEQYF.

The chain links TRBV5-4 to TRBJ2-2; D call uncertain. The germline V gene has CDR1 SGHNT and CDR2 YYREEE (reference sequence). V lost 0 bases to trimming and J lost 4 bases, with 4 bases between them. The CDR3 runs to 13 residues. The CDR3 loop reads CASSLAVTGELFF. In nucleotides, the CDR3 is TGTGCCAGCAGCTTGGCCGTCACCGGGGAGCTGTTTTTT.

The chain uses TRBV28 and TRBJ1-6, with D possibly matching TRBD1 (6 bases). The CDR3 extends over 15 amino acids. With 3 bases removed from V and 0 bases from J, the gap between germline ends came to 6 bases. From germline, CDR1 is MDHEN and CDR2 SYDVKM. CDR3 amino acids: CASSLGHSYNSPLHF. The CDR3 bases are TGTGCCAGCAGTTTGGGACACTCCTATAATTCACCCCTCCACTTT.

The chain is built from TRBV28 and TRBJ2-3, with a possible D match to TRBD1 (6 bases). Germline V gene data show CDR1 as MDHEN and CDR2 as SYDVKM. V lost 6 bases and J lost 2, with 15 bases in between. The CDR3 extends over 15 amino acids. Here the CDR3 DNA reads TGTGCCAGCAGCGCAGGGGCTTCAGTCACAGATACGCAGTATTTT. Translating it yields CASSAGASVTDTQYF.

The chain carries TRBV7-2 and TRBJ2-1, with D tentatively TRBD1 or TRBD2 (5 bases each). CDR1 SGHTA and CDR2 FQGNSA come from the germline V gene. CDR3 length: 19 residues. The V end was cut by 1 base, the J end by 3 bases, with 22 bases between. CDR3 loop: CASSLVAGTRFSDYNEQFF. Here the CDR3 DNA reads TGTGCCAGCAGCTTAGTTGCTGGGACCAGATTCTCGGACTACAATGAGCAGTTCTTC. Supplemented by reference TRBV7-2 and TRBJ2-1, the full variable domain reads GAGVSQSPSNKVTEKGKDVELRCDPISGHTALYWYRQSLGQGLEFLIYFQGNSAPDKSGLPSDRFSAERTGGSVSTLTIQRTQQEDSAVYLCASSLVAGTRFSDYNEQFFGPGTRLTVL.

This chain uses TRBV19 with TRBJ2-1; D may match TRBD1 or TRBD2 (5 bases each). The CDR3 has 15 residues. CDR1 is LNHDA, CDR2 SQIVND, per germline (reference sequence). Deletions cut 5 bases from V and 6 bases from J, with 17 bases between. The CDR3 reads CASSLVGEMGNEQFF. CDR3 bases: TGTGCCAGTAGTCTTGTAGGGGAGATGGGCAATGAGCAGTTCTTC.

The chain recombines TRBV29-1 with TRBJ2-7, with a possible D match to TRBD1 (6 bases). The germline V gene encodes CDR1 SQVTM and CDR2 ANQGSEA. V was pared by 7 bases and J by 0 bases, with 13 bases between. This CDR3 comprises 13 residues. The CDR3 spells CSARDKDSYEQYF. As DNA, the CDR3 is TGCAGCGCCCGGGACAAAGACTCCTACGAGCAGTACTTC.

This sequence joins TRBV5-6 and TRBJ2-7; 10 nucleotides agree with TRBD2. V lost 0 bases and J lost 2; bases outside the gene matches: 5. The germline V gene encodes CDR1 SGHDT and CDR2 YYEEEE. The CDR3 spans 16 residues. The CDR3 sequence is CASSLGASGSTYEQYF. In DNA, the CDR3 is TGTGCCAGCAGCTTGGGGGCTAGCGGGAGTACCTACGAGCAGTACTTC.

V and J are TRBV6-5 and TRBJ2-7; D is perhaps TRBD1 (5 bases). Trimming stripped 7 bases from V and 2 bases from J, with 12 bases between. CDR3 length: 13 amino acids. Germline V CDR1 and CDR2: MNHEY, SVGAGI. CDR3 protein: CASTDSVAYEQYF. In DNA form, the CDR3 reads TGTGCCAGCACCGACAGCGTAGCCTACGAGCAGTACTTC.

A note on this clone: As the CDR3 is not closed by the conserved phenylalanine or tryptophan, this likely results from a read error. The DNA is omitted, as the CDR3 cannot be located on it reliably, and the CDR3 follows TCRdb's listing. J is TRBJ1-6 and V is TRBV9; the table names TRBD1, a call not compared with the DNA. Germline V gives CDR1 SGDLS, CDR2 YYNGEE. A total of 14 residues make up the CDR3, ends included. The CDR3 loop reads CASSAPPRAPRGPR.

The chain uses TRBV20-1 and TRBJ1-1; D not resolved. V lost 6 bases and J lost 4, with 9 bases in between. CDR1 is DFQATT and CDR2 is SNEGSKA in the germline V gene (reference sequence). The CDR3 extends over 11 amino acids. This CDR3 is CSAIRVTEAFF. The CDR3, as DNA: TGCAGTGCCATCCGGGTCACTGAAGCTTTCTTT.

This clone appeared a few times. This chain joins TRBV5-1 and TRBJ1-1; 7 bases agree with TRBD1. J gave up 3 bases and V 4 bases, and 3 bases lay outside the gene matches. The CDR3 totals 13 residues. Germline CDR1 reads SGHRS; CDR2 reads YFSETQ. CDR3 bases: TGCGCCAGCAGCGCCACAGGGGACACTGAAGCTTTCTTT. This gives the protein CASSATGDTEAFF.

J is TRBJ1-1 and V is TRBV6-1, with D unclear. CDR3 size: 9 residues. CDR1 and CDR2 from the germline V gene are MNHNS and SASEGT. The V end lost 10 bases, the J end lost 3 bases, and 3 bases lay between the germline ends. The CDR3 sequence: CATYTEAFF. The DNA of the CDR3 is TGTGCCACCTACACTGAAGCTTTCTTT.

The table lists this clone with a few counts. The rearrangement joins TRBV7-8 to TRBJ2-7; TRBD1 is a possible D gene (7 bases). The V gene's germline CDR1 is SGHVS and CDR2 FQNEAQ. The ends were cut back, 1 base at V and 6 bases at J, with 19 bases in the middle. This CDR3 region has 16 residues. The CDR3 sequence is CASSLEATGRYGEQYF. In DNA form, the CDR3 reads TGTGCCAGCAGCTTAGAGGCGACAGGGAGGTATGGCGAGCAGTACTTC.

The chain recombines TRBV9 with TRBJ2-1; 9 bases are a match to TRBD1. V shed 3 bases, J shed 2 bases, and the junction held 6 bases outside the gene matches. The CDR3 has 16 amino acids. Germline lookup yields CDR1 SGDLS and CDR2 YYNGEE. The DNA of the CDR3 is TGTGCCAGCAGCGCCGAGACAGGGGGGGCCTACAATGAGCAGTTCTTC. Residues: CASSAETGGAYNEQFF.

This chain joins TRBV4-3 and TRBJ2-7; no definite D call. This CDR3 comprises 15 residues. Germline assignment: CDR1 LGHNA and CDR2 YSLEER. The ends were cut back, 0 bases at V and 3 bases at J, with 12 bases in the middle. CDR3 loop: CASSQDHDPVYEQYF. The DNA of the CDR3 is TGCGCCAGCAGCCAAGATCACGACCCCGTCTACGAGCAGTACTTC.

The genes are TRBV29-1 and TRBJ2-3; D gene uncertain. Germline CDR1 reads SQVTM; CDR2 reads ANQGSEA. V was trimmed by 0 bases and J by 3 bases, leaving 13 bases between them. The CDR3 has 15 residues. The CDR3 here is CSVEEARVVTDTQYF. For the CDR3, the DNA is TGCAGCGTTGAAGAAGCTAGGGTAGTGACAGATACGCAGTATTTT.

The chain employs TRBV4-1 and TRBJ1-1; tentative D call: TRBD1 (5 bases). V dropped 6 bases and J dropped 1 base, with 9 bases sitting between them. Germline V CDR1 and CDR2: MGHRA, YSYEKL. CDR3 length equals 13 residues. The CDR3 is CASRPTENTEAFF. The CDR3 region has the DNA TGCGCCAGCAGACCGACAGAGAACACTGAAGCTTTCTTT.

The DNA of the CDR3 is TGTGCCAGCAGTCTGGCCGGGGGGGCCTACGAGCAGTACTTC. This gives the protein CASSLAGGAYEQYF. This chain links TRBV27 with TRBJ2-7; 8 bases align to TRBD2. This CDR3 contains 14 residues. CDR1 MNHEY and CDR2 SMNVEV come from the germline V gene (reference sequence). V lost 5 bases, J lost 2 bases, and 5 bases stayed unmatched.

This chain uses TRBV19 with TRBJ2-1, with 10 bases aligning to TRBD1. V lost 5 bases and J lost 4; bases outside the gene matches: 2. This CDR3 comprises 14 residues. The germline V gene has CDR1 LNHDA and CDR2 SQIVND (reference sequence). The CDR3 DNA sequence: TGTGCCAGTAGTGGGACAGGGGCATACAATGAGCAGTTCTTC. This sequence encodes CASSGTGAYNEQFF.

V usage is TRBV7-9 and J usage is TRBJ2-3; 11 nucleotides match TRBD2. V was clipped by 5 bases and J by 0 bases; unmatched bases: 7. This CDR3 comprises 17 residues. Germline loops: CDR1 SEHNR, CDR2 FQNEAQ (reference sequence). CDR3 in amino acids: CASSVSTSGTSTDTQYF. The CDR3, as DNA: TGTGCCAGCAGCGTCTCGACTAGCGGGACCAGCACAGATACGCAGTATTTT.